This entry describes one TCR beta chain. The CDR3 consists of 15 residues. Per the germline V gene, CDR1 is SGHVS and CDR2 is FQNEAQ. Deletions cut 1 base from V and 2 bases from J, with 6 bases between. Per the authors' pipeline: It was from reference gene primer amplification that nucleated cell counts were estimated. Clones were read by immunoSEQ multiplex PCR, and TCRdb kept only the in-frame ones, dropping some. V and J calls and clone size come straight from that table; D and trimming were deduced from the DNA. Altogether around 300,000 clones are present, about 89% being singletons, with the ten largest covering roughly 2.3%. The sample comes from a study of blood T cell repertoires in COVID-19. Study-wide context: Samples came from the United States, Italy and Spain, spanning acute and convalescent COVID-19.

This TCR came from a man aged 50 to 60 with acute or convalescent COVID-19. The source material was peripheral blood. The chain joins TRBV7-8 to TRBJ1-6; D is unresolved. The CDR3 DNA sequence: TGTGCCAGCAGCTTAGGCCAGACCTATAATTCACCCCTCCACTTT. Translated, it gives CASSLGQTYNSPLHF.